This entry is about one T cell receptor (beta chain). Its cognate antigen is unknown. The data were taken from a study of shared clonotypes between healthy human individuals. Investigators spread the genomic DNA of each subset evenly over several immunoSEQ plates. Data came from immunoSEQ multiplex PCR; TCRdb stores just in-frame clones and leaves some out. Of 2.5 million or so clones listed, 90% to 95% are singletons. Study-level points and caveats: As a rule, naive subsets had a larger estimated richness than memory subsets.

The CDR3 spans 18 residues. The germline V gene has CDR1 SNHLY and CDR2 FYNNEI. Trimming at V came to 8 bases and at J to 0 bases, leaving 11 bases not matched to a gene. Sequenced material: naive CD4+ T cells sorted from blood. Subset denoted: CD45RA+ positively selected. The chain uses TRBV2 and TRBJ2-6; TRBD2 agrees at 9 bases. The TCR was taken from a man aged 18 to 30 in good health. The CDR3 loop is CASGWGAGGLSGANVLTF. The DNA of the CDR3 is TGTGCCAGCGGGTGGGGAGCGGGAGGACTCTCTGGGGCCAACGTCCTGACTTTC.